This T cell receptor (beta chain) is drawn from a study of cytomegalovirus exposure and HLA in healthy donors (dated by TCRdb to the late 2010s). Notes on the research overall: According to a later analysis, the 120 or so validation repertoires were produced on the same platform as the approximately 600 repertoires of the first cohort. The study aimed to test whether cataloging public T cell receptors could reveal signatures of past pathogen exposure. In addition to the first cohort of 500 to 850 subjects, a separate validation cohort of about 120 different subjects was used. The study combined high-throughput TCR immunosequencing, statistical association of individual TCRs with disease status, and machine learning to predict cytomegalovirus infection status. Results and caveats for the whole study, not just this receptor: Of the cluster scores, roughly 93% were above 0 in a later analysis, which found that TCRs clustered in the first cohort also tended to co-occur in the 95 to 150 validation repertoires. Cytomegalovirus status was reported to be diagnosed by the classifier with high specificity and sensitivity in both the original and validation cohorts. The authors suggested that the approach could potentially be generalized to other disease states and immunological phenotypes. Most TCR sequences were observed very rarely across donors, whereas some public TCRs were present in many individuals. The study listed 164 TCR beta chains as associated with cytomegalovirus. The validation cohort had no HLA typing available for a later analysis, so co-occurrence within that cohort was assessed over all 120 or so repertoires. A few of the identified cytomegalovirus-associated TCR beta chains were confirmed in vitro to be specific for cytomegalovirus antigens.

Separate from the roughly 650-subject first cohort, the validation cohort of over 90 subjects was the group to which the donors belonged. From the germline V gene, CDR1 is MNHEY and CDR2 is SVGAGI. The trim is 11 bases for V and 0 bases for J, with a gap of 5 bases between the germline ends. The cysteine opens and the phenylalanine closes a CDR3 of 11 amino acids. The only DNA kept is the CDR3, 33 bases in frame from the first base. Concerning this clone: Which antigen it targets is not known. No much larger clone exists at a distance of one base, and base qualities are not known.

Receptors were amplified or captured by the immunoSEQ multiplex PCR assay. The published analysis was carried out like this. To diagnose cytomegalovirus status from the catalog of TCR beta chain sequences, a statistical classification framework was built. TCRdb carries this immuneACCESS record with in-frame sequences only. Its versions omit some clonotypes, under half of them owing to an unresolved V gene in the studies checked, with the rest unexplained. D and trimming were read from the DNA, whereas the V and J calls and clone size are those reported in that table. The sample contains over 250,000 clones, 87% of them found a single time. The ten largest clonotypes hold about 1% of the sample.

This receptor chain uses TRBV6-5 and TRBJ1-3, with no reliable assignment of the D segment. Sequenced sample: PBMCs. This TCR derives from a woman aged 25-40 years in good health and CMV-seropositive. The sequenced DNA is TGTGCCGGCCTCTCTGGAAACACCATATATTTT. Translation gives CAGLSGNTIYF.